This T cell receptor (beta chain) was observed in a study of T cell changes during pregnancy in multiple sclerosis. This clone has a handful of counts. Germline V gene sequence: CDR1 SGDLS, CDR2 YYNGEE. The J segment lost 7 bases and the V segment lost 3 bases, leaving 6 bases of the junction unmatched. This CDR3 has 16 amino acids. Clones were sequenced by immunoSEQ multiplex PCR, and TCRdb holds only the in-frame ones, with some missing. The data contain 40,000 to 60,000 clones, almost 95% of them seen just once; the ten biggest clones take up 0.65% to 0.85%. This chain uses TRBV9 with TRBJ1-6; 11 nucleotides align to TRBD1. The material sequenced was CD4+ T cells from peripheral blood mononuclear cells, taken in the third trimester of pregnancy. The TCR sequence derives from a female donor with multiple sclerosis, enrolled in a pregnancy study. The CDR3 nucleotides read TGTGCCAGCAGCGCCCCGGACAGGGGGCGGAATTCACCCCTCCACTTT. Protein sequence: CASSAPDRGRNSPLHF.